This T cell receptor beta chain was sequenced in a study of CD4+ T cells in melanoma. Sequenced by immunoSEQ multiplex PCR; TCRdb stores in-frame clones only, minus some. Of more than 20,000 clones in the sample, around 80% were seen once. V was clipped by 3 bases and J by 7 bases, with 19 bases between them. CDR1 is SEHNR, CDR2 FQNEAQ, per germline (reference sequence). The CDR3 spans 15 residues. The V gene is TRBV7-9, the J gene TRBJ2-7; TRBD1 is a possible D gene (6 bases). Sample: cells from a culture (not recorded whether cultured in vitro). The TCR was taken from a human donor with melanoma. In nucleotides, the CDR3 is TGTGCCAGCAGCTTTGGGGCCGCAGGGGAGCGGGAGCAGTACTTC. This gives the protein CASSFGAAGEREQYF.